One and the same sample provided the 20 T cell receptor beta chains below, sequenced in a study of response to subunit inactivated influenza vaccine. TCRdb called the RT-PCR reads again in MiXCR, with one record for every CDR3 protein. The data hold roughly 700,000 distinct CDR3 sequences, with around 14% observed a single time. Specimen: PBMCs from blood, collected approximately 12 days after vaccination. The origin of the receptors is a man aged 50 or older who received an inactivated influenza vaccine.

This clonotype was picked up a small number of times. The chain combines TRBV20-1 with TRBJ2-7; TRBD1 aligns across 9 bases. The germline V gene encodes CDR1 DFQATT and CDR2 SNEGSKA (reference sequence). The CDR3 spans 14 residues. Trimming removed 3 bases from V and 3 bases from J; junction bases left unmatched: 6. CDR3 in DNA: TGCAGTGCTAGTCCGACAGGGGGTCTCTACGAGCAGTACTTC. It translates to CSASPTGGLYEQYF.

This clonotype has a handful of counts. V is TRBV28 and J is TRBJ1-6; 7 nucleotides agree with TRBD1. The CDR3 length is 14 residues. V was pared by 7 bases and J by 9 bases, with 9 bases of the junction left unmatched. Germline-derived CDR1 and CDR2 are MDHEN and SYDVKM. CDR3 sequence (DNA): TGTGCCAGCAACAGACAGGGTAGGCGTTCACCCCTCCACTTT. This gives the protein CASNRQGRRSPLHF.

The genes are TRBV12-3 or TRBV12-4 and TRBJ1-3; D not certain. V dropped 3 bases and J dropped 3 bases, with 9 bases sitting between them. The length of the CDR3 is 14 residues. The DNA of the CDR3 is TGTGCCAGCAGTTTTCGGACTCTTGGAAACACCATATATTTT. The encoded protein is CASSFRTLGNTIYF.

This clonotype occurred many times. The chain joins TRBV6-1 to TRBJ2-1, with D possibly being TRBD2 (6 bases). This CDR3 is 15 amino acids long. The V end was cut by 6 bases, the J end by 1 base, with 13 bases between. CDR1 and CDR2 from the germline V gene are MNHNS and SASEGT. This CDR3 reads CASSGLATSYNEQFF. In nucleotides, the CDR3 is TGTGCCAGCAGCGGGCTAGCGACGTCCTACAATGAGCAGTTCTTC.

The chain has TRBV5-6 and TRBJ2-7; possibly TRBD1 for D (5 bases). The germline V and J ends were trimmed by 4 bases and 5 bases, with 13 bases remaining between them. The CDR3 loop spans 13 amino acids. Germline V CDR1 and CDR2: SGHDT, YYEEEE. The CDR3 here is CASSRIRVHEQYF. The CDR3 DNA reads TGTGCCAGCAGCCGTATCAGGGTCCACGAGCAGTACTTC.

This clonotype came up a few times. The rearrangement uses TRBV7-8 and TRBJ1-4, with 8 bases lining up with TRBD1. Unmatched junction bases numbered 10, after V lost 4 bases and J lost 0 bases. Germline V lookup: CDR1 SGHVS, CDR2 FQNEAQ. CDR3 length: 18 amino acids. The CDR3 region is CASSSRTGRLSTNEKLFF. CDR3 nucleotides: TGTGCCAGCAGCTCCCGGACAGGGAGGTTATCAACTAATGAAAAACTGTTTTTT.

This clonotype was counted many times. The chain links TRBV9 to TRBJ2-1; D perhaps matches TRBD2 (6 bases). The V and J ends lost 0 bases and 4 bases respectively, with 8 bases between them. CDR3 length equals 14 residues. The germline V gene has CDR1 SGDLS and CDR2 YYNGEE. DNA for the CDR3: TGTGCCAGCAGCGTAGGTCGGGAGTACAATGAGCAGTTCTTC. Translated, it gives CASSVGREYNEQFF.

CDR3 nucleotides: TGTGCCAGCAGCTTATCAGGGAAGGGCACTGAAGCTTTCTTT. It encodes CASSLSGKGTEAFF. The V call is TRBV7-3, the J call TRBJ1-1; D is perhaps TRBD1 (5 bases). This CDR3 comprises 14 residues. Trimming took 2 bases from V and 4 from J, leaving 11 bases between them. The germline CDR1 and CDR2 sequences are SGHTA and FQGTGA. Together with reference TRBV7-3 and TRBJ1-1, the CDR3 gives the full variable domain: GAGVSQTPSNKVTEKGKYVELRCDPISGHTALYWYRQSLGQGPEFLIYFQGTGAADDSGLPNDRFFAVRPEGSVSTLKIQRTERGDSAVYLCASSLSGKGTEAFFGQGTRLTVV.

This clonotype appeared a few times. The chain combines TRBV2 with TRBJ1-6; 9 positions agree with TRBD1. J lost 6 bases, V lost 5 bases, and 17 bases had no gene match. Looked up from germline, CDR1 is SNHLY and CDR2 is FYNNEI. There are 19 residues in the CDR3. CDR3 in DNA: TGTGCCAGCAGTTTAAGTTGGGGAAGCACAGGGGGCACTAATTCACCCCTCCACTTT. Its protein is CASSLSWGSTGGTNSPLHF.

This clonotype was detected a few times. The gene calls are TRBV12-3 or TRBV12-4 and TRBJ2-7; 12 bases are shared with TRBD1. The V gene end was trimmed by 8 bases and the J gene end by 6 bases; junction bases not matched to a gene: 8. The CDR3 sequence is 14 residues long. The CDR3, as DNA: TGTGCCAGCTCCGGGGACAGGGGGCTTAGCGAGCAGTACTTC. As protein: CASSGDRGLSEQYF.

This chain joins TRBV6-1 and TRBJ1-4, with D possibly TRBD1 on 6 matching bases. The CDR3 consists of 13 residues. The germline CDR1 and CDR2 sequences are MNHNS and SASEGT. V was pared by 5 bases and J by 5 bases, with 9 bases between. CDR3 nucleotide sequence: TGTGCCAGCAGTCGGACAGTGAATGAAAAACTGTTTTTT. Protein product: CASSRTVNEKLFF.

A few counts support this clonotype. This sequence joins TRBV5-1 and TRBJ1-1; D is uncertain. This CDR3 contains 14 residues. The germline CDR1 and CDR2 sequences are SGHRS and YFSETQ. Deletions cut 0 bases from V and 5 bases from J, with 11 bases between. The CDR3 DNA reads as TGCGCCAGCAGCTTGGAGCCTCTCGGGACTGAAGCTTTCTTT. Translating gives CASSLEPLGTEAFF. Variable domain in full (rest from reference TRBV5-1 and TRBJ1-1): KAGVTQTPRYLIKTRGQQVTLSCSPISGHRSVSWYQQTPGQGLQFLFEYFSETQRNKGNFPGRFSGRQFSNSRSEMNVSTLELGDSALYLCASSLEPLGTEAFFGQGTRLTVV.

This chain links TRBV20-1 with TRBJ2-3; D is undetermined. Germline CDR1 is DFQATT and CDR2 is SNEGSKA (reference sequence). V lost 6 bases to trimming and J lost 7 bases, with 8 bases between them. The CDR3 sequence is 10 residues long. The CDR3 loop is CSAQQNTQYF. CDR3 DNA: TGCAGTGCCCAGCAAAATACGCAGTATTTT.

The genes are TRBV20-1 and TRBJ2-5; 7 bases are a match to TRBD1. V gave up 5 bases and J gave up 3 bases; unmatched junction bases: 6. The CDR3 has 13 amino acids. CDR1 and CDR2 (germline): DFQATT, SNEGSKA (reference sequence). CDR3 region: CSAPGQPEETQYF. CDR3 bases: TGCAGTGCTCCGGGACAGCCAGAAGAGACCCAGTACTTC.

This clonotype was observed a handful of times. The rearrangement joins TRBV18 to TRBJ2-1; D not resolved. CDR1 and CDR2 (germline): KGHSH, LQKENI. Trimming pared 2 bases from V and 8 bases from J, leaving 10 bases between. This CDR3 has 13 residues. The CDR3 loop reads CASSPNWADEQFF. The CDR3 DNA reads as TGTGCCAGCTCACCAAATTGGGCTGATGAGCAGTTCTTC.

The CDR3 spells CSVDARTGSGDTQYF. The CDR3, as DNA: TGCAGCGTTGACGCACGGACAGGGTCGGGAGATACGCAGTATTTT. The rearrangement joins TRBV29-1 to TRBJ2-3, with 8 positions matching TRBD1. With V trimmed by 3 bases and J by 5 bases, 10 bases remained unmatched. From germline, CDR1 is SQVTM and CDR2 ANQGSEA. CDR3 length: 15 residues.

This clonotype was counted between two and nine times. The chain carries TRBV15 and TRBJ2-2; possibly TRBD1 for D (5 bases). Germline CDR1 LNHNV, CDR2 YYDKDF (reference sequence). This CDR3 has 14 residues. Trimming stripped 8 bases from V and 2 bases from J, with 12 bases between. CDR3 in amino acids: CATEDTYNTGELFF. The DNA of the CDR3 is TGTGCCACCGAGGACACCTACAACACCGGGGAGCTGTTTTTT.

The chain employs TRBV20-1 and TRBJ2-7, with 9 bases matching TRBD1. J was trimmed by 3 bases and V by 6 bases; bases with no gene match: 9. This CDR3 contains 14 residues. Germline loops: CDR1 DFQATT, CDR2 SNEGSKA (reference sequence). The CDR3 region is CSARRGTGFYEQYF. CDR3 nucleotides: TGCAGTGCCCGGAGAGGGACAGGGTTCTACGAGCAGTACTTC.

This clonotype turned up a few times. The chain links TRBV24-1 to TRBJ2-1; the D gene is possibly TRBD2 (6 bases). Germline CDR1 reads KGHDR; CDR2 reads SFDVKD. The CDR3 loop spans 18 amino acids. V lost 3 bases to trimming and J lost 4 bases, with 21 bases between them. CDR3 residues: CATSDGLWAGIRYNEQFF. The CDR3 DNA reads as TGTGCCACCAGTGATGGGCTCTGGGCGGGGATCCGATACAATGAGCAGTTCTTC.

The CDR3: CASRTGTLKVWDEQFF. The CDR3 bases are TGCGCCAGCAGGACAGGGACATTAAAGGTTTGGGATGAGCAGTTCTTC. This chain links TRBV5-1 with TRBJ2-1, with 7 nucleotides matching TRBD1. The germline gives CDR1 SGHRS, CDR2 YFSETQ. This CDR3 has 16 amino acids. V shed 5 bases, J shed 8 bases, and the junction held 16 bases outside the gene matches.